This T cell receptor beta chain was observed in a study of blood T cells in healthy people across ages. Researchers collected 9 to 10 milliliters of peripheral blood from every single donor. Germline CDR1 and CDR2: DFQATT and SNEGSKA (reference sequence). V was cut by 6 bases and J by 6 bases, with 26 bases left in between. This CDR3 has 17 amino acids. A sample-barcoded 5' primer and a J-beta primer mix were used in a second PCR of about 7 to 12 cycles. TCRdb reprocessed the 5' RACE reads with MiXCR, giving one entry per CDR3 protein. The sample consists of 1.5 million to 2 million distinct CDR3 sequences, just under 50% of them appearing once.

This TCR was recovered from a woman in her thirties or forties in good health. The chain is built from TRBV20-1 and TRBJ2-2; D unclear. Sequenced sample: blood. DNA for the CDR3: TGCAGTGCCCCAGCACGAGACCTAAGTTTTGGCGCCGGGGAGCTGTTTTTT. Protein: CSAPARDLSFGAGELFF.